These 32 T cell receptor beta chains came from one sample sequenced in a study of blood T cell repertoires in COVID-19. Assay: immunoSEQ multiplex PCR; the TCRdb copy retains only in-frame clones and omits some. The table lists about 240,000 clones, 86% of them singletons, with 6.2% in the top ten. The sample consisted of peripheral blood. All receptors come from a man in his sixties with acute or convalescent COVID-19.

J is TRBJ1-1 and V is TRBV29-1; 7 bases line up with TRBD1. V gave up 6 bases and J gave up 0 bases; unmatched junction bases: 1. Germline CDR1 and CDR2: SQVTM and ANQGSEA. The CDR3 covers 12 residues. The CDR3 reads CSVGTVNTEAFF. DNA for the CDR3: TGCAGCGTAGGGACAGTGAACACTGAAGCTTTCTTT.

This chain links TRBV6-2 or TRBV6-3 with TRBJ2-7; no clear D gene. The CDR3 runs to 12 residues. V was shortened by 6 bases and J by 2 bases, with 8 bases between the two germline ends. Germline-derived CDR1 and CDR2 are MNHEY and SVGEGT. The CDR3 nucleotides are TGTGCCAGCAGCCCCGTAGCCTACGAGCAGTACTTC. This gives the protein CASSPVAYEQYF.

A word on this clone: The same CDR3 can be traced to other DNA sequences in this sample. The chain links TRBV27 to TRBJ2-5; perhaps TRBD2 as D (6 bases). Trimming stripped 4 bases from V and 5 bases from J, with 11 bases between. The CDR3 has 13 residues. Per germline, CDR1 MNHEY and CDR2 SMNVEV (reference sequence). CDR3 region: CASSSTREETQYF. The CDR3 region has the DNA TGTGCCAGCAGTTCGACCCGGGAGGAGACCCAGTACTTC.

This clone was observed once. This chain uses TRBV19 with TRBJ2-5; TRBD1 matches 9 bases. With 10 bases clipped from V and 4 bases from J, the junction kept 13 bases outside the gene matches. The germline gives CDR1 LNHDA, CDR2 SQIVND (reference sequence). This CDR3 comprises 15 residues. The CDR3 DNA sequence: TGTGCCACCAAGGGAAGGGGACAGGGAAGAGAGACCCAGTACTTC. Translation: CATKGRGQGRETQYF.

J is TRBJ2-7 and V is TRBV28; TRBD2 is a possible D gene (5 bases). The CDR3 is made up of 11 amino acids. With 4 bases removed from V and 7 bases from J, the gap between germline ends came to 8 bases. Germline loops: CDR1 MDHEN, CDR2 SYDVKM. CDR3 coding DNA: TGTGCCAGCAGTTCTAGCTGGGAGCAGTACTTC. Translated: CASSSSWEQYF.

V is TRBV4-2 and J is TRBJ1-1; 9 positions match TRBD1. The CDR3 spans 17 residues. Trimming removed 3 bases from V and 6 bases from J; junction bases left unmatched: 14. Germline V gives CDR1 LGHNA, CDR2 YNFKEQ. CDR3 DNA sequence: TGTGCCAGCAGCCAGGGGACAGGGCTGTATTCTAACCCTGAAGCTTTCTTT. Translation: CASSQGTGLYSNPEAFF.

This clone has more than one count but fewer than ten. The genes are TRBV9 and TRBJ2-2, with TRBD2 matching 13 bases. The CDR3 sequence is 18 residues long. Losses at the gene ends were 4 bases for V and 5 bases for J; bases not matched to a gene: 11. Germline CDR1 SGDLS, CDR2 YYNGEE. CDR3 loop: CASSFTRGLAGDTGELFF. The DNA of the CDR3 is TGTGCCAGCAGCTTTACTAGAGGACTAGCGGGAGATACCGGGGAGCTGTTTTTT. Full variable domain (missing parts from reference TRBV9 and TRBJ2-2): DSGVTQTPKHLITATGQRVTLRCSPRSGDLSVYWYQQSLDQGLQFLIQYYNGEERAKGNILERFSAQQFPDLHSELNLSSLELGDSALYFCASSFTRGLAGDTGELFFGEGSRLTVL.

The chain combines TRBV7-6 with TRBJ2-2, with TRBD2 as a possible D gene (6 bases). Germline lookup yields CDR1 SGHVS and CDR2 FNYEAQ. V was pared by 2 bases and J by 0 bases, with 10 bases between. The CDR3 runs 16 residues. The CDR3 DNA reads TGTGCCAGCAGCTTATGGGAGGAATCGAACACCGGGGAGCTGTTTTTT. Residues: CASSLWEESNTGELFF.

This clone was found once. The chain links TRBV7-3 to TRBJ1-6; TRBD1 aligns across 8 bases. Germline values: CDR1 SGHTA, CDR2 FQGTGA. V was clipped by 5 bases and J by 5 bases; unmatched bases: 5. This CDR3 is built from 15 residues. The CDR3 here is CASSLGTGNNSPLHF. Written as DNA, the CDR3 is TGTGCCAGCAGCCTAGGGACAGGCAATAATTCACCCCTCCACTTT.

This chain joins TRBV7-2 and TRBJ2-1, with 14 bases lining up with TRBD2. V lost 5 bases to trimming and J lost 8 bases; unmatched junction nucleotides: 5. Germline V lookup: CDR1 SGHTA, CDR2 FQGNSA. The CDR3 runs to 15 residues. CDR3 nucleotides: TGTGCCAGCAGCGAGTGGACTAGCGGGAGGTATGAGCAGTTCTTC. Translation: CASSEWTSGRYEQFF.

This clone was counted once. The rearrangement uses TRBV19 and TRBJ2-6; 7 bases map to TRBD1. This CDR3 has 19 residues. CDR1 is LNHDA, CDR2 SQIVND, per germline (reference sequence). The trim removed 3 bases at V and 0 bases at J, leaving 11 bases unmatched. CDR3 nucleotides: TGTGCCAGTAGTATTCTGGGGGCAGGGGGAGCCTCTGGGGCCAACGTCCTGACTTTC. Encoded protein: CASSILGAGGASGANVLTF. The complete variable domain, with remaining parts taken from reference TRBV19 and TRBJ2-6, reads DGGITQSPKYLFRKEGQNVTLSCEQNLNHDAMYWYRQDPGQGLRLIYYSQIVNDFQKGDIAEGYSVSREKKESFPLTVTSAQKNPTAFYLCASSILGAGGASGANVLTFGAGSRLTVL.

The chain recombines TRBV7-2 with TRBJ2-1; tentatively, D is TRBD2 (5 bases). From germline, CDR1 is SGHTA and CDR2 FQGNSA. The germline V and J ends were trimmed by 2 bases and 5 bases, with 10 bases remaining between them. This CDR3 comprises 14 residues. The DNA for the CDR3 is TGTGCCAGCAGCTTACGGAGGTGGGACAATGAGCAGTTCTTC. Its protein is CASSLRRWDNEQFF.

The rearrangement joins TRBV28 to TRBJ2-7; 9 nucleotides align to TRBD1. This CDR3 is 14 amino acids long. V was pared by 6 bases and J by 3 bases, with 6 bases of the junction left unmatched. Germline-derived CDR1 and CDR2 are MDHEN and SYDVKM. CDR3 sequence reads: CASRPGQGLYEQYF. For the CDR3, the DNA is TGTGCCAGCAGACCGGGACAGGGACTCTACGAGCAGTACTTC.

The chain couples TRBV6-2 or TRBV6-3 to TRBJ2-1; possibly TRBD2 for D (6 bases). There are 13 residues in the CDR3. Per the germline V gene, CDR1 is MNHEY and CDR2 is SVGEGT. The ends were cut back, 6 bases at V and 6 bases at J, with 12 bases in the middle. CDR3 loop: CASSRTKRNEQFF. The CDR3 bases are TGTGCCAGCAGCCGGACTAAGCGCAATGAGCAGTTCTTC.

The genes are TRBV19 and TRBJ2-7; 8 bases line up with TRBD2. There are 14 residues in the CDR3. The V gene end was trimmed by 6 bases and the J gene end by 1 base; junction bases not matched to a gene: 5. Looked up from germline, CDR1 is LNHDA and CDR2 is SQIVND (reference sequence). The CDR3 DNA reads TGTGCCAGTAGCGTGACTAGCGAGTCCTACGAGCAGTACTTC. This translates into CASSVTSESYEQYF.

This clone was seen once. This chain links TRBV5-1 with TRBJ1-5, with TRBD1 identical over 7 bases. Germline V gives CDR1 SGHRS, CDR2 YFSETQ. This CDR3 has 13 amino acids. J gave up 5 bases and V 4 bases, and 3 bases lay outside the gene matches. The CDR3 is CASSQGVDQPQHF. CDR3 DNA: TGCGCCAGCAGCCAGGGGGTGGATCAGCCCCAGCATTTT. Full variable domain (outside the CDR3, taken from reference TRBV5-1 and TRBJ1-5): KAGVTQTPRYLIKTRGQQVTLSCSPISGHRSVSWYQQTPGQGLQFLFEYFSETQRNKGNFPGRFSGRQFSNSRSEMNVSTLELGDSALYLCASSQGVDQPQHFGDGTRLSIL.

This chain links TRBV11-3 with TRBJ2-5, with 8 bases fitting TRBD2. Unmatched junction bases numbered 7, after V lost 5 bases and J lost 5 bases. CDR1 is SGHNT and CDR2 is YENEEA in the germline V gene. The CDR3 spans 14 residues. The CDR3 loop reads CASSPSGRMETQYF. Here the CDR3 DNA reads TGTGCCAGCAGCCCCAGCGGGAGAATGGAGACCCAGTACTTC.

The chain uses TRBV11-1 and TRBJ2-3; D not certain. With 7 bases removed from V and 3 bases from J, the gap between germline ends came to 14 bases. This CDR3 has 14 amino acids. Germline V gives CDR1 SGHAT, CDR2 FQDESV (reference sequence). In DNA form, the CDR3 reads TGTGCCAGCACGAAGCGCGCAGTAACAGATACGCAGTATTTT. Protein: CASTKRAVTDTQYF.

The V and J genes are TRBV7-9 and TRBJ2-7, with 7 nucleotides matching TRBD2. The germline gives CDR1 SEHNR, CDR2 FQNEAQ (reference sequence). The CDR3 runs 14 residues. V trimming: 3 bases; J trimming: 5 bases; junction bases outside the gene matches: 7. CDR3 loop: CASSLAGVPDEQYF. The CDR3 DNA is TGTGCCAGCAGCTTGGCGGGAGTGCCCGACGAGCAGTACTTC.

The chain employs TRBV19 and TRBJ2-3; 7 positions agree with TRBD2. The CDR3 extends over 14 amino acids. The J segment lost 5 bases and the V segment lost 5 bases, leaving 7 bases of the junction unmatched. Germline-derived CDR1 and CDR2 are LNHDA and SQIVND (reference sequence). Written as DNA, the CDR3 is TGTGCCAGTAGTGGTGCGGGAGTAGGAGATACGCAGTATTTT. It codes for CASSGAGVGDTQYF.

This clone was seen once. The gene calls are TRBV4-3 and TRBJ2-1, with a tentative D call TRBD1 (5 bases). The V and J ends lost 2 bases and 5 bases respectively, with 13 bases between them. This CDR3 spans 15 amino acids. In germline, CDR1 is LGHNA, CDR2 YSLEER. The DNA of the CDR3 is TGCGCCAGCAGCCAATTGGGGCCCAAACACAATGAGCAGTTCTTC. Translating it yields CASSQLGPKHNEQFF.

The CDR3 here is CASSAGGGNQPQHF. The CDR3 DNA sequence: TGTGCCAGCAGCGCCGGGGGGGGGAATCAGCCCCAGCATTTT. The V call is TRBV6-5, the J call TRBJ1-5; tentatively, D is TRBD1 (5 bases). Deletions cut 6 bases from V and 4 bases from J, with 13 bases between. The germline CDR1 and CDR2 sequences are MNHEY and SVGAGI. The CDR3 has 14 amino acids.

This clone was seen once. The rearrangement joins TRBV27 to TRBJ2-7; D perhaps matches TRBD2 (6 bases). The V end was cut by 7 bases, the J end by 2 bases, with 15 bases between. CDR1 and CDR2 (germline): MNHEY, SMNVEV (reference sequence). This CDR3 region has 14 residues. DNA for the CDR3: TGTGCCAGCACCGCCCCCGGGGGAGCCTACGAGCAGTACTTC. It encodes CASTAPGGAYEQYF.

V gene TRBV9 combines with J gene TRBJ2-2, with 7 bases matching TRBD1. Germline assignment: CDR1 SGDLS and CDR2 YYNGEE. The junction had 3 bases not matched to a gene; V was cut back by 3 bases and J by 4 bases. The CDR3 loop spans 14 amino acids. CDR3 in amino acids: CASSGDSVTGELFF. CDR3 nucleotide sequence: TGTGCCAGCAGCGGGGACAGCGTCACCGGGGAGCTGTTTTTT.

This clone appeared once. V gene TRBV12-5 combines with J gene TRBJ1-1; D gene uncertain. CDR1 LGHNT and CDR2 FRNRAP come from the germline V gene. Trimming pared 7 bases from V and 5 bases from J, leaving 14 bases between. This CDR3 has 13 residues. The CDR3 DNA is TGTGCTAGTGTTGAGGGCACAAAGACTGAAGCTTTCTTT. It translates to CASVEGTKTEAFF.

The V gene is TRBV6-5, the J gene TRBJ2-7; TRBD2 matches 8 bases. V dropped 5 bases and J dropped 3; count of bases not matched to a gene: 6. The CDR3 has 14 residues. Germline assignment: CDR1 MNHEY and CDR2 SVGAGI. The CDR3 bases are TGTGCCAGCAGTCCTCGGGGGGGCAGCTACGAGCAGTACTTC. As protein: CASSPRGGSYEQYF.

The V and J genes are TRBV11-3 and TRBJ2-3, with a possible D match to TRBD1 (6 bases). CDR1 is SGHNT, CDR2 YENEEA, per germline. The V gene lost 2 bases and the J gene lost 4 bases, with 13 bases spanning the gap. The CDR3 runs to 15 residues. CDR3 nucleotide sequence: TGTGCCAGCAGCTTAACAGGGAGCAACGCAGATACGCAGTATTTT. Its translation: CASSLTGSNADTQYF.

DNA of the CDR3: TGTGCCACGACTGAGGGAGCGGGGCTCCTTTACGAGCAGTACTTC. Protein: CATTEGAGLLYEQYF. J is TRBJ2-7 and V is TRBV10-3; 7 bases are shared with TRBD2. V lost 10 bases to trimming and J lost 4 bases; unmatched junction nucleotides: 16. Germline V gene lookup returns CDR1 ENHRY and CDR2 SYGVKD. The CDR3 has 15 residues.

V is TRBV29-1 and J is TRBJ2-2; D is possibly TRBD1 (5 bases). Germline V gene sequence: CDR1 SQVTM, CDR2 ANQGSEA. This CDR3 contains 14 residues. Trimming stripped 1 base from V and 8 bases from J, with 14 bases between. The CDR3 spells CSVEGWTMEGELFF. The CDR3 DNA sequence: TGCAGCGTTGAAGGTTGGACAATGGAGGGGGAGCTGTTTTTT.

CDR3 sequence (DNA): TGTGCCTGGAGTGTAAAAGGGGCTTCTGGCTACACCTTC. It codes for CAWSVKGASGYTF. The V and J genes are TRBV30 and TRBJ1-2, with D perhaps TRBD1 (5 bases). The CDR3 has 13 amino acids. Germline V gene data show CDR1 as GTSNPN and CDR2 as SVGIG (reference sequence). Between the trimmed V and J ends, which lost 0 bases and 7 bases, there was a span of 12 bases. Filled out from reference TRBV30 and TRBJ1-2, the complete variable domain reads SQTIHQWPATLVQPVGSPLSLECTVEGTSNPNLYWYRQAAGRGLQLLFYSVGIGQISSEVPQNLSASRPQDRQFILSSKKLLLSDSGFYLCAWSVKGASGYTFGSGTRLTVV.

The CDR3 sequence is CASSLAPGGRNEQFF. As DNA, the CDR3 is TGCGCCAGCAGCTTGGCTCCGGGAGGGAGGAATGAGCAGTTCTTC. V is TRBV5-1 and J is TRBJ2-1; 8 nucleotides align to TRBD2. From germline, CDR1 is SGHRS and CDR2 YFSETQ. The CDR3 length is 15 residues. V shed 0 bases, J shed 7 bases, and the junction held 6 bases outside the gene matches.

The chain couples TRBV5-8 to TRBJ1-4; TRBD1 might be the D (5 bases). The CDR3 is made up of 16 amino acids. In germline, CDR1 is SGHTS, CDR2 YDEGEE. V lost 0 bases and J lost 8, with 17 bases in between. In nucleotides, the CDR3 is TGTGCCAGCAGCTTGGGAAGGGCAGGGAATACAGAAAAACTGTTTTTT. Translating gives CASSLGRAGNTEKLFF.